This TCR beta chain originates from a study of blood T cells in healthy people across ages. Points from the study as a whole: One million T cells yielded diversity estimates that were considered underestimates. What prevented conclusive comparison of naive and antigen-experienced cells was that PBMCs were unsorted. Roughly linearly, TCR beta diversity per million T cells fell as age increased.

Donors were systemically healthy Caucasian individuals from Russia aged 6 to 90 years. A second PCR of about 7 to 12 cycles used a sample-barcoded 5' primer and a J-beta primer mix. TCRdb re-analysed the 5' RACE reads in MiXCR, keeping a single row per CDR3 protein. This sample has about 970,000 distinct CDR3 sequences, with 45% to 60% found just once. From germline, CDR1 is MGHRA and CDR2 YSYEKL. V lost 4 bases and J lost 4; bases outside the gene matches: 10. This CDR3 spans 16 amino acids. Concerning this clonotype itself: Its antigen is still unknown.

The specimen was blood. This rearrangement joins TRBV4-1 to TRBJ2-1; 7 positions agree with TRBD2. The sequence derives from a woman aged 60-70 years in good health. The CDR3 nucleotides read TGCGCCAGCAGCCTGGAACTAGCGCCTAGGTACAATGAGCAGTTCTTC. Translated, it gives CASSLELAPRYNEQFF.